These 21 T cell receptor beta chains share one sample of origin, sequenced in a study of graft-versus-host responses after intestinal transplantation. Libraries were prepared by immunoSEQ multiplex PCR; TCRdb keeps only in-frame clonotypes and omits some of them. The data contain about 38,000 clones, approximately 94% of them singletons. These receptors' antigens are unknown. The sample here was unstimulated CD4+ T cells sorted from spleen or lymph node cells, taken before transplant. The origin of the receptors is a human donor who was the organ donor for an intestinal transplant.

The CDR3 reads CASSALAGIHTDTQYF. Here the CDR3 DNA reads TGTGCCAGCAGCGCCCTAGCGGGGATTCACACAGATACGCAGTATTTT. This chain links TRBV5-6 with TRBJ2-3; the match to TRBD2 covers 9 bases. The V gene end was trimmed by 4 bases and the J gene end by 2 bases; junction bases not matched to a gene: 8. The CDR3 covers 16 residues. Germline CDR1 and CDR2: SGHDT and YYEEEE.

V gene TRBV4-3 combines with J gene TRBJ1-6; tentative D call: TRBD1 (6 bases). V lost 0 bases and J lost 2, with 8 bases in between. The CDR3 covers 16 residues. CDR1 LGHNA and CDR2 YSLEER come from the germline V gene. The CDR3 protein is CASSQERGAYNSPLHF. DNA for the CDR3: TGCGCCAGCAGCCAAGAAAGGGGGGCCTATAATTCACCCCTCCACTTT.

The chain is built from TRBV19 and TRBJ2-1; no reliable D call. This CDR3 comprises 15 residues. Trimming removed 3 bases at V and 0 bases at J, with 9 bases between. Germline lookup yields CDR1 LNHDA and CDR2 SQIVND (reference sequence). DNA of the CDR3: TGTGCCAGTAGTATCCGGGTTAGCTCCTACAATGAGCAGTTCTTC. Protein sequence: CASSIRVSSYNEQFF.

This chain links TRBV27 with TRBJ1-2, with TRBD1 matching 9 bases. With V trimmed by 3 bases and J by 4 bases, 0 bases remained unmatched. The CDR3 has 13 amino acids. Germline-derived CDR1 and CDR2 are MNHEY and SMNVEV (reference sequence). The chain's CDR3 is CASSLDRGYGYTF. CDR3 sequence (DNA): TGTGCCAGCAGTTTGGACAGGGGCTATGGCTACACCTTC.

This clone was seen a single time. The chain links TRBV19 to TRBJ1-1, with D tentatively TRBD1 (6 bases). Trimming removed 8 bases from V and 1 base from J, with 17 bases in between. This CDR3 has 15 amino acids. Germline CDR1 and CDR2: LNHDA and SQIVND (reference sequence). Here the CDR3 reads CASLQGGEGNTEAFF. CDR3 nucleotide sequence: TGTGCCAGTTTACAGGGAGGAGAGGGGAACACTGAAGCTTTCTTT.

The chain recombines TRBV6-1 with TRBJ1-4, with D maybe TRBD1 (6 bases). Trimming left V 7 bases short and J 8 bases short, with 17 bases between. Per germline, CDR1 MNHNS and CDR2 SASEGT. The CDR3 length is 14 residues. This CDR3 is CASNQGGGREKLFF. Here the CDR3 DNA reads TGTGCCAGCAACCAAGGGGGGGGCCGGGAAAAACTGTTTTTT.

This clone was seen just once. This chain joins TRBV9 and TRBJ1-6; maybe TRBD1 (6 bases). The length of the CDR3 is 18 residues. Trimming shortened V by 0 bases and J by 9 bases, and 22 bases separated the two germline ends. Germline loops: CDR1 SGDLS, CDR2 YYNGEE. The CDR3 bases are TGTGCCAGCAGCGTAGCTCCCGGGGGCGCATTTCGGGGTTCACCCCTCCACTTT. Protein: CASSVAPGGAFRGSPLHF. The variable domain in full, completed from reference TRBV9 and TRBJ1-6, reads DSGVTQTPKHLITATGQRVTLRCSPRSGDLSVYWYQQSLDQGLQFLIQYYNGEERAKGNILERFSAQQFPDLHSELNLSSLELGDSALYFCASSVAPGGAFRGSPLHFGNGTRLTVT.

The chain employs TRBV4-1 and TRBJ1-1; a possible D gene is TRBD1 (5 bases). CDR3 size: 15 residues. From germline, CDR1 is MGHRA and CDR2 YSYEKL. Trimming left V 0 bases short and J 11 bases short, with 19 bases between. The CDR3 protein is CASSQDIASYRRAFF. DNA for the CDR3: TGCGCCAGCAGCCAAGATATTGCGTCTTACAGGCGGGCTTTCTTT.

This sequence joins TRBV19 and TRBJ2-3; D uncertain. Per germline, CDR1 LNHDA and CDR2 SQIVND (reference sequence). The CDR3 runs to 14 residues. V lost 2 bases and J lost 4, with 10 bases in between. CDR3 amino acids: CASSILTRPDTQYF. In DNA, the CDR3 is TGTGCCAGTAGTATACTGACCCGCCCAGATACGCAGTATTTT.

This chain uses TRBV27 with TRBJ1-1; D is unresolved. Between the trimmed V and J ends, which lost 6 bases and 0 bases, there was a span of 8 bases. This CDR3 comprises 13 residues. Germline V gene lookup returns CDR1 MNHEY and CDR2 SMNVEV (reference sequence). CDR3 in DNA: TGTGCCAGCAGGGGCCTAATGAACACTGAAGCTTTCTTT. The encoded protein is CASRGLMNTEAFF.

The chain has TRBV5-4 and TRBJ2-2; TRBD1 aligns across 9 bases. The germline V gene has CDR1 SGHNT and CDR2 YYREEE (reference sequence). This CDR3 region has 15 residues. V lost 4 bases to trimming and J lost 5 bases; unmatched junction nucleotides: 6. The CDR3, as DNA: TGTGCCAGCAGCATGACAGGGGGTTGGACCGGGGAGCTGTTTTTT. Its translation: CASSMTGGWTGELFF.

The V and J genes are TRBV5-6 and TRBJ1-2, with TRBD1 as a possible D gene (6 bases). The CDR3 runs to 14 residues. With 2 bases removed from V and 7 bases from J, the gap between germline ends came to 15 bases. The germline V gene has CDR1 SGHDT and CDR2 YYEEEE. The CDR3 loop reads CASSFYIQGSGYTF. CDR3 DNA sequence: TGTGCCAGCAGCTTTTACATACAGGGTAGTGGCTACACCTTC.

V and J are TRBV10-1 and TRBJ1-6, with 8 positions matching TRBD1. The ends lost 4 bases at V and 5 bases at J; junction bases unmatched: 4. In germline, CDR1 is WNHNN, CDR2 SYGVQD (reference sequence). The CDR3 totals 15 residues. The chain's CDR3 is CASSAPGGNNSPLHF. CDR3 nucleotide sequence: TGCGCCAGCAGTGCCCCAGGGGGCAATAATTCACCCCTCCACTTT.

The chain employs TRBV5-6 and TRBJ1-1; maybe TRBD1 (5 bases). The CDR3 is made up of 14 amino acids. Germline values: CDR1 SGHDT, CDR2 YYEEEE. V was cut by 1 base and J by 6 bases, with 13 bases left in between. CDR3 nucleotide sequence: TGTGCCAGCAGCTTGCGGGGTCAGGGATCTGAAGCTTTCTTT. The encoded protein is CASSLRGQGSEAFF.

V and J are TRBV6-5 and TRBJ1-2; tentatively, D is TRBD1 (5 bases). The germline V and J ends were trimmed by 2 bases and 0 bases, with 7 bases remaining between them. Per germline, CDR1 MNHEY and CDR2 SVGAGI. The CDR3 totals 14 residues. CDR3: CASSYGAANYGYTF. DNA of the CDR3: TGTGCCAGCAGTTACGGGGCAGCTAACTATGGCTACACCTTC.

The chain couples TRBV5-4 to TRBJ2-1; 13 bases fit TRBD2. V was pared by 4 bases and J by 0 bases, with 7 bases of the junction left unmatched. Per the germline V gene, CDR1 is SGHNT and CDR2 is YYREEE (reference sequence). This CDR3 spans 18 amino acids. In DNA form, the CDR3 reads TGTGCCAGCAGCGGAGTGACTAGCGGGGGGAGCTCCTACAATGAGCAGTTCTTC. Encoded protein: CASSGVTSGGSSYNEQFF.

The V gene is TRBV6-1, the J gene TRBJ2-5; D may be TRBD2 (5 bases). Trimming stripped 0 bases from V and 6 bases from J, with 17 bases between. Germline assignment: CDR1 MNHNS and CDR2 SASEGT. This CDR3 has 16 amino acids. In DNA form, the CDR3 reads TGTGCCAGCAGTGAAGCGCTTCGAGCGGAGCAAAAGACCCAGTACTTC. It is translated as CASSEALRAEQKTQYF.

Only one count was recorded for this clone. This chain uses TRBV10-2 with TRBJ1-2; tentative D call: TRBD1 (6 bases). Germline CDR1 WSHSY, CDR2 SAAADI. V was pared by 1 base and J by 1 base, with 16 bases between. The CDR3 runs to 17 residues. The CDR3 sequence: CASSELPGHRRNYGYTF. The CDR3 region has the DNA TGCGCCAGCAGTGAGTTACCGGGACACCGACGTAACTATGGCTACACCTTC.

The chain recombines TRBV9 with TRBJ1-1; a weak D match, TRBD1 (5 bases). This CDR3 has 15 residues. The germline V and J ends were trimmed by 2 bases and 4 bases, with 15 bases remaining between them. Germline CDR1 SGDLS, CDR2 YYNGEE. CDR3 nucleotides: TGTGCCAGCAGCGTGGGCCCTAAGGGGTCCACTGAAGCTTTCTTT. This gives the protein CASSVGPKGSTEAFF.

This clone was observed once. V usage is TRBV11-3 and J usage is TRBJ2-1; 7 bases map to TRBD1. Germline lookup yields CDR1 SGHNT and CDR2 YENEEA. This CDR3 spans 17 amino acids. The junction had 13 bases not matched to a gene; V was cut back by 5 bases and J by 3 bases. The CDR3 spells CASSPPGRDSIYNEQFF. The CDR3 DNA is TGTGCCAGCAGCCCCCCCGGCCGGGACAGTATCTACAATGAGCAGTTCTTC. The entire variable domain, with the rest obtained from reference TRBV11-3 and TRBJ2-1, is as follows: EAGVVQSPRYKIIEKKQPVAFWCNPISGHNTLYWYLQNLGQGPELLIRYENEEAVDDSQLPKDRFSAERLKGVDSTLKIQPAELGDSAVYLCASSPPGRDSIYNEQFFGPGTRLTVL.

CDR3 sequence (DNA): TGTGCCAGCAGCTTAAAGGACAGAACGTGGGACACTGAAGCTTTCTTT. Protein sequence: CASSLKDRTWDTEAFF. V usage is TRBV7-9 and J usage is TRBJ1-1; D might be TRBD1 (6 bases). There are 16 residues in the CDR3. CDR1 and CDR2 from the germline V gene are SEHNR and FQNEAQ (reference sequence). V lost 2 bases to trimming and J lost 3 bases, with 16 bases between them.